The present TCR beta chain was sequenced within a study of regulatory T cells in long-lasting Graves disease. Time point denoted: persistent/refractory GD, antithyroid drugs over 5 years with positive TRAb. PBMCs were the source of the RNA used for TCR sequencing. Study outcomes and limitations: Persistent-disease Graves' patients showed less TCR diversity than new cases.

This CDR3 comprises 13 residues. Germline V lookup: CDR1 SNHLY, CDR2 FYNNEI. V dropped 6 bases and J dropped 3 bases, with 12 bases sitting between them. Turning to this clonotype: Antigen unknown.

HTBI primers from iRepertoire and Arm-PCR of CDR3 regions yielded the TCR beta libraries. MiXCR, run by TCRdb on the multiplex PCR reads, gives a single entry per CDR3 protein. The sample lists around 510,000 distinct CDR3 sequences; around 20% were seen once. V is TRBV2 and J is TRBJ2-7; D might be TRBD1 (6 bases). This sample comprised peripheral blood mononuclear cells (PBMCs), obtained when the disease was refractory, from a patient treated with antithyroid drugs. The TCR was taken from a female donor with Graves disease. CDR3 region: CASRADRNYEQYF. The CDR3, as DNA: TGTGCCAGCAGGGCGGACAGAAACTACGAGCAGTACTTC.